One and the same sample provided the 7 T cell receptor beta chains below, sequenced in a study of cytomegalovirus exposure and HLA in healthy donors. Sequencing was performed with immunoSEQ multiplex PCR; in TCRdb, only in-frame clones are kept and a portion is missing. Of approximately 220,000 clones listed, roughly 88% are singletons. The sample was PBMCs. These receptors were obtained from a woman in her 30s in good health and CMV-seropositive.

This clone has just a few counts. The chain recombines TRBV7-9 with TRBJ1-5, with D tentatively TRBD1 (6 bases). Germline lookup yields CDR1 SEHNR and CDR2 FQNEAQ (reference sequence). Trimming took 10 bases from V and 1 from J, leaving 8 bases between them. The CDR3 loop spans 12 amino acids. Here the CDR3 DNA reads TGTGCCACGGGACAAAGCAATCAGCCCCAGCATTTT. Amino acids: CATGQSNQPQHF.

The rearrangement links TRBV7-2 to TRBJ2-5; D is undetermined. The V end was cut by 7 bases, the J end by 1 base, with 13 bases between. Germline CDR1 is SGHTA and CDR2 is FQGNSA. The CDR3 length is 14 residues. The CDR3 sequence is CASKLMASQETQYF. CDR3 in DNA: TGTGCCAGCAAGCTTATGGCGTCCCAAGAGACCCAGTACTTC.

CDR3 nucleotide sequence: TGTGCCAGCAGTTTAGATACAGATACGCAGTATTTT. Encoded protein: CASSLDTDTQYF. V is TRBV6-5 and J is TRBJ2-3; no clear D gene. Germline CDR1 reads MNHEY; CDR2 reads SVGAGI. This CDR3 is 12 amino acids long. V was pared by 4 bases and J by 3 bases, with 5 bases between.

The chain carries TRBV15 and TRBJ2-1, with 8 positions matching TRBD1. The CDR3 extends over 14 amino acids. In germline, CDR1 is LNHNV, CDR2 YYDKDF (reference sequence). The trim removed 4 bases at V and 4 bases at J, leaving 3 bases unmatched. The CDR3 loop reads CATSKDREYNEQFF. CDR3 bases: TGTGCCACCAGCAAGGACAGGGAGTACAATGAGCAGTTCTTC.

The rearrangement uses TRBV27 and TRBJ2-1; possibly TRBD2 for D (6 bases). This CDR3 spans 16 amino acids. Germline V gives CDR1 MNHEY, CDR2 SMNVEV (reference sequence). The V end lost 7 bases, the J end lost 0 bases, and 16 bases lay between the germline ends. This CDR3 reads CASNPMAGYSYNEQFF. CDR3 bases: TGTGCCAGCAACCCCATGGCGGGGTACTCCTACAATGAGCAGTTCTTC.

The CDR3 protein is CASRQQSEAFF. The CDR3 region has the DNA TGTGCCAGCAGACAACAGTCTGAAGCTTTCTTT. The V gene is TRBV6-5, the J gene TRBJ1-1, with unresolved D. Trimming pared 6 bases from V and 6 bases from J, leaving 8 bases between. Germline V gene sequence: CDR1 MNHEY, CDR2 SVGAGI. The CDR3 consists of 11 residues.

The chain joins TRBV29-1 to TRBJ2-7; D gene uncertain. The CDR3 loop spans 11 amino acids. CDR1 is SQVTM and CDR2 is ANQGSEA in the germline V gene. The ends were cut back, 6 bases at V and 7 bases at J, with 13 bases in the middle. The CDR3 DNA sequence: TGCAGCGTGAGCGACTCGGAGGAGCAGTACTTC. Residues: CSVSDSEEQYF.